This entry lists 15 T cell receptor beta chains sequenced from one sample in a study of blood T cell repertoires in COVID-19. Sequenced by immunoSEQ multiplex PCR; TCRdb stores in-frame clones only, minus some. The sample consists of about 130,000 clones, about 89% of them appearing once. Material: peripheral blood. The receptor source for this set is a woman aged 70-85 years with COVID-19, enrolled during active disease.

The chain uses TRBV5-1 and TRBJ1-1, with D unresolved. CDR1 and CDR2 (germline): SGHRS, YFSETQ. The V gene lost 4 bases and the J gene lost 0 bases, with 7 bases spanning the gap. This CDR3 has 13 residues. The CDR3 nucleotides read TGCGCCAGCAGCCGACGGGTGAACACTGAAGCTTTCTTT. Its translation is CASSRRVNTEAFF.

The chain couples TRBV7-9 to TRBJ1-5; the D gene is possibly TRBD1 (6 bases). Trimming cost V 6 bases and J 3 bases, with 12 bases left between them. Germline V gene sequence: CDR1 SEHNR, CDR2 FQNEAQ (reference sequence). CDR3 size: 14 residues. The CDR3: CASSLTGSNQPQHF. CDR3 bases: TGTGCCAGCAGTTTAACAGGGTCCAATCAGCCCCAGCATTTT.

The chain is built from TRBV5-1 and TRBJ2-7, with 12 bases fitting TRBD1. The V segment lost 4 bases and the J segment 3 bases; nucleotides outside the gene matches: 2. There are 14 residues in the CDR3. The germline CDR1 and CDR2 sequences are SGHRS and YFSETQ. CDR3 in amino acids: CASSGTGGGYEQYF. CDR3 DNA: TGCGCCAGCAGCGGGACAGGGGGCGGCTACGAGCAGTACTTC. The full variable domain, rest sourced from reference TRBV5-1 and TRBJ2-7, is KAGVTQTPRYLIKTRGQQVTLSCSPISGHRSVSWYQQTPGQGLQFLFEYFSETQRNKGNFPGRFSGRQFSNSRSEMNVSTLELGDSALYLCASSGTGGGYEQYFGPGTRLTVT.

The V gene is TRBV7-6, the J gene TRBJ1-2; 7 positions match TRBD1. CDR1 is SGHVS and CDR2 is FNYEAQ in the germline V gene. The length of the CDR3 is 16 residues. With 4 bases clipped from V and 5 bases from J, the junction kept 13 bases outside the gene matches. The CDR3 region has the DNA TGTGCCAGCAGCTCCCCAAAGAGGGGGCGGGCTTATGGCTACACCTTC. This translates into CASSSPKRGRAYGYTF.

The J gene is TRBJ2-3, the V gene TRBV5-4; D gene uncertain. The CDR3 contains 14 residues. Germline-derived CDR1 and CDR2 are SGHNT and YYREEE (reference sequence). Trimming removed 0 bases from V and 5 bases from J, with 10 bases in between. The CDR3: CASSLGAVRDTQYF. The DNA for the CDR3 is TGTGCCAGCAGCTTGGGGGCAGTGAGAGATACGCAGTATTTT.

The genes are TRBV3-1 (or the pseudogene TRBV3-2) and TRBJ1-2; D gene ambiguous. The V end lost 0 bases, the J end lost 2 bases, and 10 bases lay between the germline ends. Germline V CDR1 and CDR2: LGHDT, YNNKEL (reference sequence). There are 15 residues in the CDR3. Written as DNA, the CDR3 is TGTGCCAGCAGCCAAGATCCCGGAGGGAACTATGGCTACACCTTC. Translation: CASSQDPGGNYGYTF.

V usage is TRBV2 and J usage is TRBJ1-4; TRBD1 aligns across 7 bases. The V segment lost 1 base and the J segment 8 bases; nucleotides outside the gene matches: 10. This CDR3 has 16 residues. Germline CDR1 and CDR2: SNHLY and FYNNEI. CDR3 sequence: CASSEGFRGRREKLFF. The CDR3 DNA follows: TGTGCCAGCAGTGAAGGATTCAGGGGGAGACGGGAAAAACTGTTTTTT.

The chain recombines TRBV5-6 with TRBJ2-7, with 8 bases aligning to TRBD2. This CDR3 has 13 residues. The germline gives CDR1 SGHDT, CDR2 YYEEEE. V shed 4 bases, J shed 8 bases, and the junction held 8 bases outside the gene matches. CDR3 residues: CASSGGLASKQYF. The CDR3 DNA reads TGTGCCAGCAGCGGAGGACTAGCCAGTAAGCAGTACTTC.

The chain links TRBV11-2 to TRBJ2-3; the match to TRBD2 covers 8 bases. From germline, CDR1 is SGHAT and CDR2 FQNNGV. The CDR3 loop spans 15 amino acids. J gave up 4 bases and V 6 bases, and 9 bases lay outside the gene matches. CDR3 in amino acids: CASSFRRGVSDTQYF. CDR3 sequence (DNA): TGTGCCAGCAGTTTCAGGCGGGGGGTTTCAGATACGCAGTATTTT.

This clone was recorded only once. The chain uses TRBV7-8 and TRBJ2-7, with 7 nucleotides matching TRBD2. V lost 9 bases and J lost 3; bases outside the gene matches: 8. The CDR3 extends over 13 amino acids. Germline values: CDR1 SGHVS, CDR2 FQNEAQ. The CDR3 nucleotides read TGTGCCAGACCCGGGGCGGGGGTCTACGAGCAGTACTTC. Its translation is CARPGAGVYEQYF.

The chain links TRBV14 to TRBJ2-2; D is possibly TRBD1 (6 bases). V was pared by 4 bases and J by 1 base, with 10 bases between. The CDR3 extends over 15 amino acids. Looked up from germline, CDR1 is SGHDN and CDR2 is FVKESK. CDR3 amino acids: CASSPAGVNTGELFF. The CDR3 coding sequence is TGTGCCAGCAGCCCCGCAGGGGTGAACACCGGGGAGCTGTTTTTT.

The chain employs TRBV3-1 (or the pseudogene TRBV3-2) and TRBJ2-3; TRBD2 agrees at 7 bases. The CDR3 loop spans 17 amino acids. Losses at the gene ends were 4 bases for V and 0 bases for J; bases not matched to a gene: 10. Germline V gene lookup returns CDR1 LGHDT and CDR2 YNNKEL (reference sequence). DNA of the CDR3: TGTGCCAGCAGCCCCGGGGCCCTAGCGGCCAGCACAGATACGCAGTATTTT. Translating gives CASSPGALAASTDTQYF.

CDR3 nucleotides: TGTGCCAGCAGGACACCTCCCGGGGGAACCCAAGAGACCCAGTACTTC. Translated, it gives CASRTPPGGTQETQYF. The chain recombines TRBV28 with TRBJ2-5; a possible D gene is TRBD2 (6 bases). Trimming took off 6 bases at V and 1 base at J, with 18 bases between the two ends. Germline V lookup: CDR1 MDHEN, CDR2 SYDVKM. This CDR3 comprises 16 residues.

The V call is TRBV2, the J call TRBJ2-4; D is undetermined. Germline lookup yields CDR1 SNHLY and CDR2 FYNNEI. V gave up 4 bases and J gave up 6 bases, with 10 bases separating them. The CDR3 loop spans 13 amino acids. CDR3 in amino acids: CASSGDKLNIQYF. CDR3 in DNA: TGTGCCAGCAGTGGCGATAAACTAAACATTCAGTACTTC.

V usage is TRBV19 and J usage is TRBJ1-2; TRBD1 aligns across 10 bases. V was pared by 4 bases and J by 2 bases, with 4 bases of the junction left unmatched. The CDR3 runs to 15 residues. Germline values: CDR1 LNHDA, CDR2 SQIVND (reference sequence). The CDR3 loop reads CASSKGTGVNYGYTF. The CDR3 DNA is TGTGCCAGTAGTAAAGGGACAGGGGTGAACTATGGCTACACCTTC.